These 24 T cell receptor beta chains were all obtained from the same sample, sequenced in a study of shared clonotypes between healthy human individuals. The repertoire was sequenced with immunoSEQ multiplex PCR; TCRdb's copy has only in-frame clones and lacks some. Here the sample spans over 850,000 clones, more than 75% being singletons. Sequencing was performed on memory CD4+ T cells from PBMCs. Subset: CD45RA-negative fraction. Every receptor here comes from a man between 18 and 35 years old in good health. Some clones in this sample may be carry-over from other donors' samples.

This clone was counted once. The chain carries TRBV7-2 and TRBJ2-1, with a tentative D call TRBD2 (6 bases). The germline gives CDR1 SGHTA, CDR2 FQGNSA. The CDR3 is made up of 15 amino acids. V lost 5 bases and J 7 bases, leaving 18 bases between the germline ends. CDR3 amino acids: CASSPPPGVGNEQFF. In DNA form, the CDR3 reads TGTGCCAGCAGCCCCCCGCCGGGAGTGGGGAATGAGCAGTTCTTC.

This clone turned up a few times. This chain links TRBV6-5 with TRBJ2-7, with D perhaps TRBD1 (6 bases). This CDR3 contains 15 residues. Germline loops: CDR1 MNHEY, CDR2 SVGAGI. V was trimmed by 0 bases and J by 4 bases, leaving 13 bases between them. Here the CDR3 reads CASSYSGQRTYEQYF. The CDR3 region has the DNA TGTGCCAGCAGTTACTCGGGACAAAGGACGTACGAGCAGTACTTC.

There are a few counts of this clone. The chain couples TRBV30 to TRBJ1-1; 7 nucleotides match TRBD1. The junction had 7 bases not matched to a gene; V was cut back by 3 bases and J by 3 bases. Germline CDR1 GTSNPN, CDR2 SVGIG (reference sequence). This CDR3 contains 14 residues. The CDR3 DNA follows: TGTGCCTGGAGACAGGGGAGGGCGTACACTGAAGCTTTCTTT. It is translated as CAWRQGRAYTEAFF.

This chain joins TRBV2 and TRBJ2-1, with 11 nucleotides matching TRBD2. V lost 4 bases, J lost 7 bases, and 9 bases stayed unmatched. Germline loops: CDR1 SNHLY, CDR2 FYNNEI. CDR3 length: 16 residues. The CDR3 nucleotides are TGTGCCAGCAGTGCAAGACTAGCGGGAAAAGTTAATGAGCAGTTCTTC. It encodes CASSARLAGKVNEQFF. The whole variable domain, remainder taken from reference TRBV2 and TRBJ2-1, is EPEVTQTPSHQVTQMGQEVILRCVPISNHLYFYWYRQILGQKVEFLVSFYNNEISEKSEIFDDQFSVERPDGSNFTLKIRSTKLEDSAMYFCASSARLAGKVNEQFFGPGTRLTVL.

The rearrangement joins TRBV20-1 to TRBJ2-2; 8 positions match TRBD1. Trimming at V came to 5 bases and at J to 7 bases, leaving 0 bases not matched to a gene. Germline values: CDR1 DFQATT, CDR2 SNEGSKA (reference sequence). CDR3 size: 11 residues. The CDR3 here is CSAGQGGELFF. The CDR3 DNA reads as TGCAGTGCTGGACAGGGCGGGGAGCTGTTTTTT.

CDR3 nucleotides: TGTGCCAGCAGCCCCCAGGGGGGGAGGACCAACTATGGCTACACCTTC. Translated: CASSPQGGRTNYGYTF. This chain joins TRBV9 and TRBJ1-2, with 7 bases lining up with TRBD1. CDR1 is SGDLS and CDR2 is YYNGEE in the germline V gene. The junction had 11 bases not matched to a gene; V was cut back by 4 bases and J by 2 bases. This CDR3 has 16 amino acids.

This clone was observed at least ten times. The rearrangement uses TRBV7-9 and TRBJ1-1; D perhaps matches TRBD1 (6 bases). CDR3 length: 16 residues. The V and J ends lost 0 bases and 0 bases respectively, with 11 bases between them. CDR1 and CDR2 from the germline V gene are SEHNR and FQNEAQ (reference sequence). The CDR3 here is CASSLATGILNTEAFF. The CDR3 DNA sequence: TGTGCCAGCAGCTTAGCTACAGGGATATTGAACACTGAAGCTTTCTTT.

In its sample, this clone was seen a few times. The chain employs TRBV19 and TRBJ2-7; D is unresolved. Germline CDR1 LNHDA, CDR2 SQIVND (reference sequence). V dropped 1 base and J dropped 6 bases, with 4 bases sitting between them. This CDR3 is 11 amino acids long. In nucleotides, the CDR3 is TGTGCCAGTAGTATAGCGGCCGAGCAGTACTTC. It is translated as CASSIAAEQYF.

The rearrangement uses TRBV7-3 and TRBJ2-3, with unresolved D. V was trimmed by 4 bases and J by 6 bases, leaving 8 bases between them. The CDR3 totals 12 residues. Germline V gives CDR1 SGHTA, CDR2 FQGTGA. This chain's CDR3 is CASSSISDTQYF. DNA for the CDR3: TGTGCCAGCAGCTCGATTTCGGATACGCAGTATTTT.

The chain uses TRBV7-9 and TRBJ2-1; D tentatively reads TRBD1 or TRBD2 (6 bases each). The germline V and J ends were trimmed by 2 bases and 3 bases, with 14 bases remaining between them. Germline V CDR1 and CDR2: SEHNR, FQNEAQ (reference sequence). The CDR3 runs to 16 residues. DNA for the CDR3: TGTGCCAGCAGCTTAATTCAAGGGGGGAGCTACAATGAGCAGTTCTTC. Translated, it gives CASSLIQGGSYNEQFF. The full variable domain, its missing parts supplied by reference TRBV7-9 and TRBJ2-1, is DTGVSQNPRHKITKRGQNVTFRCDPISEHNRLYWYRQTLGQGPEFLTYFQNEAQLEKSRLLSDRFSAERPKGSFSTLEIQRTEQGDSAMYLCASSLIQGGSYNEQFFGPGTRLTVL.

This chain connects TRBV4-3 to TRBJ2-4, with D unclear. CDR1 LGHNA and CDR2 YSLEER come from the germline V gene. Trimming pared 0 bases from V and 0 bases from J, leaving 9 bases between. This CDR3 comprises 16 residues. CDR3 nucleotide sequence: TGCGCCAGCAGCCAAGATTTGATGATAGCCAAAAACATTCAGTACTTC. It specifies CASSQDLMIAKNIQYF.

The chain is built from TRBV27 and TRBJ1-5; D gene ambiguous. The CDR3 contains 17 residues. Trimming took off 6 bases at V and 0 bases at J, with 18 bases between the two ends. The germline V gene encodes CDR1 MNHEY and CDR2 SMNVEV (reference sequence). The CDR3 protein is CASSPGPGVYSNQPQHF. CDR3 sequence (DNA): TGTGCCAGCAGCCCCGGCCCAGGCGTGTATAGCAATCAGCCCCAGCATTTT.

The chain has TRBV18 and TRBJ2-6; TRBD1 matches 11 bases. The CDR3 contains 18 residues. The V segment lost 1 base and the J segment 1 base; nucleotides outside the gene matches: 3. CDR1 is KGHSH and CDR2 is LQKENI in the germline V gene. CDR3 amino acids: CASSPLGTGGSGANVLTF. CDR3 DNA: TGTGCCAGCTCACCACTTGGGACAGGGGGATCTGGGGCCAACGTCCTGACTTTC.

This clone was counted a few times. This rearrangement joins TRBV9 to TRBJ2-5; D gene unclear. From germline, CDR1 is SGDLS and CDR2 YYNGEE. Trimming cost V 1 base and J 1 base, with 14 bases left between them. The CDR3 covers 16 residues. The CDR3 here is CASSVNVGSPQETQYF. Here the CDR3 DNA reads TGTGCCAGCAGCGTAAATGTGGGCAGCCCCCAAGAGACCCAGTACTTC.

The chain carries TRBV5-3 and TRBJ2-7; D may correspond to TRBD1 or TRBD2 (5 bases each). TRBV5-3 is an ORF, with its function uncertain. V lost 0 bases, J lost 3 bases, and 10 bases lay in between. The CDR3 sequence is 14 residues long. Here the CDR3 reads CARSLDGTVYEQYF. For the CDR3, the DNA is TGTGCCAGAAGCTTGGACGGGACGGTCTACGAGCAGTACTTC.

The J gene is TRBJ2-6, the V gene TRBV5-1; D is undetermined. The CDR3 loop spans 16 amino acids. Germline CDR1 reads SGHRS; CDR2 reads YFSETQ. The ends were cut back, 1 base at V and 2 bases at J, with 10 bases in the middle. The CDR3 sequence: CASSLLIEPGANVLTF. The CDR3 DNA reads as TGCGCCAGCAGCTTGCTTATTGAGCCTGGGGCCAACGTCCTGACTTTC.

The chain combines TRBV6-1 with TRBJ2-7; possible D gene TRBD1, 6 bases. Between the trimmed V and J ends, which lost 4 bases and 4 bases, there was a span of 17 bases. Germline CDR1 reads MNHNS; CDR2 reads SASEGT. CDR3 size: 15 residues. The CDR3 DNA sequence: TGTGCCAGCAGTGGCATGTGGGACAACGCGTACGAGCAGTACTTC. Its translation is CASSGMWDNAYEQYF.

In nucleotides, the CDR3 is TGCGCCAGCAGCCAAAGGACAGGGGGCAACGAGCAGTACTTC. It codes for CASSQRTGGNEQYF. The rearrangement uses TRBV4-1 and TRBJ2-7; the match to TRBD1 covers 11 bases. The CDR3 length is 14 residues. Unmatched junction bases numbered 2, after V lost 2 bases and J lost 5 bases. Germline CDR1 MGHRA, CDR2 YSYEKL.

The rearrangement uses TRBV28 and TRBJ2-1; 12 nucleotides line up with TRBD2. Germline V gene data show CDR1 as MDHEN and CDR2 as SYDVKM. This CDR3 has 20 amino acids. Trimming at V came to 3 bases and at J to 5 bases, leaving 17 bases not matched to a gene. Here the CDR3 reads CASSLRDRGLAGLLDNEQFF. Here the CDR3 DNA reads TGTGCCAGCAGTTTGAGGGACAGGGGACTAGCGGGCCTTCTCGACAATGAGCAGTTCTTC.

For this clone: This specimen includes other DNA sequences encoding the same CDR3. The V call is TRBV7-3, the J call TRBJ2-7, with 7 bases fitting TRBD1. CDR1 and CDR2 (germline): SGHTA, FQGTGA. Germline trimming cut 6 bases from V and 3 bases from J; bases unmatched to any gene: 5. The CDR3 is made up of 13 amino acids. The CDR3 sequence: CASSWDRGYEQYF. The DNA for the CDR3 is TGTGCCAGCAGTTGGGACAGAGGCTACGAGCAGTACTTC.

The CDR3 is CATSRAGTGVETQYF. Written as DNA, the CDR3 is TGTGCCACCAGCAGAGCGGGGACCGGGGTCGAGACCCAGTACTTC. The chain links TRBV15 to TRBJ2-5; D possibly matches TRBD1 or TRBD2 (5 bases each). CDR1 and CDR2 from the germline V gene are LNHNV and YYDKDF (reference sequence). The CDR3 runs to 15 residues. V was cut by 1 base and J by 5 bases, with 14 bases left in between.

V usage is TRBV7-2 and J usage is TRBJ2-3; D call uncertain. CDR3 size: 12 residues. The germline V gene has CDR1 SGHTA and CDR2 FQGNSA. Between the trimmed V and J ends, which lost 3 bases and 4 bases, there was a span of 5 bases. CDR3 DNA: TGTGCCAGCAGCTTCCACGCAGATACGCAGTATTTT. Translation: CASSFHADTQYF.

This clone occurred once. The chain employs TRBV27 and TRBJ2-7, with 7 positions matching TRBD2. CDR1 and CDR2 from the germline V gene are MNHEY and SMNVEV (reference sequence). V lost 4 bases and J lost 4; bases outside the gene matches: 7. The CDR3 length is 14 residues. The CDR3 DNA reads TGTGCCAGCAGTTCAGCGGCTAGCGGATACGAGCAGTACTTC. Protein: CASSSAASGYEQYF.

This chain uses TRBV7-9 with TRBJ1-1, with a possible D match to TRBD1 (6 bases). The V end was cut by 5 bases, the J end by 10 bases, with 11 bases between. Germline CDR1 SEHNR, CDR2 FQNEAQ (reference sequence). The CDR3 is 11 residues long. The CDR3 region is CASSRGQGAFF. The CDR3, as DNA: TGTGCCAGCAGCCGGGGACAAGGAGCTTTCTTT.